This TCR beta chain is drawn from a study of T cells in Graves' hyperthyroidism and ophthalmopathy. Broader study findings: Expanded thyroid clonotypes (above 0.001) were mostly also found in blood.

This clonotype showed up many times. What it binds is unknown. Exclusions: uncontrolled infection, other autoimmune disease, pregnancy, lactation. J lost 6 bases, V lost 7 bases, and 11 bases had no gene match. Germline loops: CDR1 MNHEY, CDR2 SMNVEV (reference sequence). The CDR3 totals 15 residues. RNA transcripts provided the source from which TCR beta CDR3 regions were amplified. TCR CDR3 underwent first-round RT-PCR with the HTBI primer set. TCRdb reprocessed the multiplex PCR reads via MiXCR and lists one record per CDR3 protein. The sample includes around 56,000 distinct CDR3 sequences, roughly 50% of them seen just once.

The sequence derives from a woman aged 55-69 years with Graves' ophthalmopathy. The chain recombines TRBV27 with TRBJ2-1; 8 bases fit TRBD2. Sequencing was performed on blood. This CDR3 reads CASIKSRLASNEQFF. The CDR3 DNA reads TGTGCCAGCATCAAATCCAGACTAGCGAGCAATGAGCAGTTCTTC.